Here is one T cell receptor beta chain with its context. The data originate from a study of immune evolution from preneoplasia to lung adenocarcinoma. This CDR3 has 13 amino acids. Germline CDR1 MNHEY, CDR2 SVGAGI. Between the trimmed V and J ends, which lost 6 bases and 4 bases, there was a span of 9 bases. Here immunoSEQ multiplex PCR was the method, and the copy in TCRdb shows in-frame clones only, minus some. This sample has about 800 clones; roughly 83% occur once, and the top ten carry 8.8%. Input material: FFPE atypical adenomatous hyperplasia tissue from the lung. Subset defined: atypical adenomatous hyperplasia (AAH), lung preneoplasia. The gene calls are TRBV6-5 and TRBJ2-2, with D maybe TRBD1 (5 bases). The source of this sequence is an older person with lung adenocarcinoma. The CDR3 protein is CASRRQTTGELFF. For the CDR3, the DNA is TGTGCCAGCAGACGACAGACCACCGGGGAGCTGTTTTTT.